The present T cell receptor (beta chain) was sequenced within a study of T cells in tumors after PD-1 blockade. Study context: Either cemiplimab 350 mg every 2 weeks or pembrolizumab 200 mg every 3 weeks was given.

Study results and caveats: About 41% of tumor TCR clonotypes were also found in blood.

Points on this clone: Its antigen is still unknown.

Sequenced by immunoSEQ multiplex PCR; TCRdb stores in-frame clones only, minus some. The sample yields around 25,000 clones, over 80% seen once. Germline CDR1 is SGHAT and CDR2 is FQNNGV. The V segment lost 5 bases and the J segment 15 bases; nucleotides outside the gene matches: 9. The CDR3 covers 12 residues. The chain uses TRBV11-2 and TRBJ1-4, with 7 bases that match TRBD1. The receptor was isolated from a human donor with basal cell carcinoma. The sample consisted of PBMCs, taken after anti-PD-1 treatment. The CDR3 spells CASSPEEGALFF. The CDR3 nucleotides read TGTGCCAGCAGCCCCGAGGAGGGGGCTTTGTTTTTT. Full variable domain (rest looked up from reference TRBV11-2 and TRBJ1-4): EAGVAQSPRYKIIEKRQSVAFWCNPISGHATLYWYQQILGQGPKLLIQFQNNGVVDDSQLPKDRFSAERLKGVDSTLKIQPAKLEDSAVYLCASSPEEGALFFGSGTQLSVL.